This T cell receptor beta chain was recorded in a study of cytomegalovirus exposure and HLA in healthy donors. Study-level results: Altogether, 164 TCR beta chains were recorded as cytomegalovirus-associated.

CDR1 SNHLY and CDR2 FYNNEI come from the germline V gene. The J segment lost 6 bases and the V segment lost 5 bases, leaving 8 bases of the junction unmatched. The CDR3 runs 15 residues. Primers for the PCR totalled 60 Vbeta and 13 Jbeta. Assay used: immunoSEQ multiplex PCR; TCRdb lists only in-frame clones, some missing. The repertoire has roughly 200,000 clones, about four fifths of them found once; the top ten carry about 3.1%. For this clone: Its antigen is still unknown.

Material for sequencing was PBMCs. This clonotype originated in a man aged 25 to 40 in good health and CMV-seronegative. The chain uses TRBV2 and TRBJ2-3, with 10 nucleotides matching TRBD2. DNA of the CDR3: TGTGCCAGCAGTTGGACCCTGACTAGCGGGGATACGCAGTATTTT. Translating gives CASSWTLTSGDTQYF.